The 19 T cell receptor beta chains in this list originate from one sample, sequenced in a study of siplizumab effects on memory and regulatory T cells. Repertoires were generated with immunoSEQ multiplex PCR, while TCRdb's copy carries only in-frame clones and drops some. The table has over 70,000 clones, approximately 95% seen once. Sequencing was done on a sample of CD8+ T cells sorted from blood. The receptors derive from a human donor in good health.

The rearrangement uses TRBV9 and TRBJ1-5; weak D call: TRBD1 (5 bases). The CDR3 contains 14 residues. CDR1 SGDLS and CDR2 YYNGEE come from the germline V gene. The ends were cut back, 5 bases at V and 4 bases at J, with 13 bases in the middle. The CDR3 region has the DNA TGTGCCAGCAGTGAATCGGGGGGTAATCAGCCCCAGCATTTT. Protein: CASSESGGNQPQHF. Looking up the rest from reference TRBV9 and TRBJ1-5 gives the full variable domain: DSGVTQTPKHLITATGQRVTLRCSPRSGDLSVYWYQQSLDQGLQFLIQYYNGEERAKGNILERFSAQQFPDLHSELNLSSLELGDSALYFCASSESGGNQPQHFGDGTRLSIL.

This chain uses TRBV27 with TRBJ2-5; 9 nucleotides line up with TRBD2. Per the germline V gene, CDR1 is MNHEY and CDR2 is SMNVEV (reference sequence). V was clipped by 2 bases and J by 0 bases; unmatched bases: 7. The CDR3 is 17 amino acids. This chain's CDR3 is CASSLRAGGEDQETQYF. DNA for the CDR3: TGTGCCAGCAGTTTAAGGGCGGGAGGGGAGGACCAAGAGACCCAGTACTTC.

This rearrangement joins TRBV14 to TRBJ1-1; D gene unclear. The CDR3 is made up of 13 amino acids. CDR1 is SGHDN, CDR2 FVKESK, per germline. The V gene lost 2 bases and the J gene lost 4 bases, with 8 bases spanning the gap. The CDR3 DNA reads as TGTGCCAGCAGCCAACGACGGCTCACTGAAGCTTTCTTT. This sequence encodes CASSQRRLTEAFF.

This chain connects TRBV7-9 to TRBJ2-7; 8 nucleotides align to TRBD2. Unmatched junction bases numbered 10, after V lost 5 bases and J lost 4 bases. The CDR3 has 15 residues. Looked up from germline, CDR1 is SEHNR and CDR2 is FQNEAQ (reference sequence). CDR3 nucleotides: TGTGCCAGCAGCCTTCATAGCGGGACGGCTTACGAGCAGTACTTC. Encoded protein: CASSLHSGTAYEQYF.

CDR3 nucleotide sequence: TGCAGCGTCGATAACCGGACAGCTAACTATGGCTACACCTTC. Translating gives CSVDNRTANYGYTF. This sequence joins TRBV29-1 and TRBJ1-2; tentatively, D is TRBD1 (6 bases). V lost 6 bases and J 0 bases, leaving 14 bases between the germline ends. Germline values: CDR1 SQVTM, CDR2 ANQGSEA. This CDR3 is built from 14 residues.

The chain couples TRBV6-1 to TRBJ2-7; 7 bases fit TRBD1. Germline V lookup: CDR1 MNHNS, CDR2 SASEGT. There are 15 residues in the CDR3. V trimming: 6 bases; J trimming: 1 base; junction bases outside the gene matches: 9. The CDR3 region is CASSPTGTVSYEQYF. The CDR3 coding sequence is TGTGCCAGCAGCCCCACCGGGACAGTGTCCTACGAGCAGTACTTC.

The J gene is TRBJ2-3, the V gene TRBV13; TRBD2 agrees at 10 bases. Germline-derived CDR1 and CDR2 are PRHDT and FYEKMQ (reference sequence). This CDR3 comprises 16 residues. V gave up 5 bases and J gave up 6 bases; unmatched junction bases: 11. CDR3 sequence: CASSMGASGSYDTQYF. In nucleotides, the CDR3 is TGTGCCAGCAGCATGGGGGCTAGCGGGAGCTACGATACGCAGTATTTT.

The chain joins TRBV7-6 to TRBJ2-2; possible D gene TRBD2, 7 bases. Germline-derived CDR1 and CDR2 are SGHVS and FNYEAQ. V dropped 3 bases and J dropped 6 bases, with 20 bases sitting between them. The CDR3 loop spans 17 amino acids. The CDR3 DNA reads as TGTGCCAGCAGCTTTTCCAGCGGGACACTAGGGGCCGGGGAGCTGTTTTTT. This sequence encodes CASSFSSGTLGAGELFF.

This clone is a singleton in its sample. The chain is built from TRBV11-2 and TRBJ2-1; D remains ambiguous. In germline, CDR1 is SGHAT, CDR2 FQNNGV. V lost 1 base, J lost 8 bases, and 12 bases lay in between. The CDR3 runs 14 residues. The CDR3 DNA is TGTGCCAGCAGCTTAGGTAGAGTTAGGGATGAGCAGTTCTTC. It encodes CASSLGRVRDEQFF.

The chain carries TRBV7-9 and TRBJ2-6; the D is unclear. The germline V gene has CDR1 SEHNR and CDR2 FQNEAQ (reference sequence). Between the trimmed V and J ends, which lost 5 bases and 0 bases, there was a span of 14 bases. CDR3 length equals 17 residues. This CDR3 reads CASSPGRDRSGANVLTF. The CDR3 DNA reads TGTGCCAGCAGCCCTGGAAGGGATCGCTCTGGGGCCAACGTCCTGACTTTC.

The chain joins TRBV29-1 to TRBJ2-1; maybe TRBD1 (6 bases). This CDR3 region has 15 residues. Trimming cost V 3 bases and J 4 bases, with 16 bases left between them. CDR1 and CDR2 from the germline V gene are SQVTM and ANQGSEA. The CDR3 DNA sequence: TGCAGCGTTGACGGTACAGGGCGGGCATACAATGAGCAGTTCTTC. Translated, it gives CSVDGTGRAYNEQFF.

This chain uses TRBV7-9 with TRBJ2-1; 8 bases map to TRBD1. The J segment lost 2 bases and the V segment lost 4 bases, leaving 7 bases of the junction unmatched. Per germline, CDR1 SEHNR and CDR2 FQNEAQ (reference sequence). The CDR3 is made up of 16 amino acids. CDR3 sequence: CASSSPKDRAYNEQFF. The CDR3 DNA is TGTGCCAGCAGCTCGCCGAAGGACAGGGCCTACAATGAGCAGTTCTTC.

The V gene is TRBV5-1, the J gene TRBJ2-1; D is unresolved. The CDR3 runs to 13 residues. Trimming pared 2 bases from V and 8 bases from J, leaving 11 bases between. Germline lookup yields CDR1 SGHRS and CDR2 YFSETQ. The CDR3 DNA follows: TGCGCCAGCAGCTTCAGTAGTGGCTATGAGCAGTTCTTC. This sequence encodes CASSFSSGYEQFF.

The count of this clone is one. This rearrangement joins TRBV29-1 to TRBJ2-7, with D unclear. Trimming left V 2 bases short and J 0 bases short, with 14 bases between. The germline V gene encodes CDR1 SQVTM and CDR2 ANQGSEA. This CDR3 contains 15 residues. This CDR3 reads CSVELIGPSSYEQYF. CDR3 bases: TGCAGCGTTGAACTTATTGGACCGAGCTCCTACGAGCAGTACTTC.

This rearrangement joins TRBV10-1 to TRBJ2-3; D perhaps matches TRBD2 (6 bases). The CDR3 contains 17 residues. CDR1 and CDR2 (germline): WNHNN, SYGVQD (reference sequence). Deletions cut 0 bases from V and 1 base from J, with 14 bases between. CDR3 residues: CASSESLEGEGTDTQYF. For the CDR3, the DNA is TGCGCCAGCAGTGAGTCTTTGGAGGGCGAGGGCACAGATACGCAGTATTTT.

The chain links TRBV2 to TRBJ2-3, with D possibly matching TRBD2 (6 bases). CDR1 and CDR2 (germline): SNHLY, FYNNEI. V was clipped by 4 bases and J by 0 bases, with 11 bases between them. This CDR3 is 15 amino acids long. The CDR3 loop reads CASSVFSGSTDTQYF. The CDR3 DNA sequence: TGTGCCAGCAGTGTTTTTAGCGGAAGCACAGATACGCAGTATTTT. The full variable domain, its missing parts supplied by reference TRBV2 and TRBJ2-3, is EPEVTQTPSHQVTQMGQEVILRCVPISNHLYFYWYRQILGQKVEFLVSFYNNEISEKSEIFDDQFSVERPDGSNFTLKIRSTKLEDSAMYFCASSVFSGSTDTQYFGPGTRLTVL.

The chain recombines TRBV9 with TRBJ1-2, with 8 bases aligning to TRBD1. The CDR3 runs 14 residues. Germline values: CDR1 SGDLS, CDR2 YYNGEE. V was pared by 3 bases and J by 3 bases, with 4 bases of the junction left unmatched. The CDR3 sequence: CASSAIQGDYGYTF. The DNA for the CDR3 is TGTGCCAGCAGCGCTATACAGGGGGACTATGGCTACACCTTC.

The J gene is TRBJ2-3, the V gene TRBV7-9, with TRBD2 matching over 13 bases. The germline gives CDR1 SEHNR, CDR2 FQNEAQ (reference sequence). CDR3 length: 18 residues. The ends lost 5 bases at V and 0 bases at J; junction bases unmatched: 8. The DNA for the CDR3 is TGTGCCAGCAGCCCCACTAGCGGGAGGGCCCCGAGCACAGATACGCAGTATTTT. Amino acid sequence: CASSPTSGRAPSTDTQYF.

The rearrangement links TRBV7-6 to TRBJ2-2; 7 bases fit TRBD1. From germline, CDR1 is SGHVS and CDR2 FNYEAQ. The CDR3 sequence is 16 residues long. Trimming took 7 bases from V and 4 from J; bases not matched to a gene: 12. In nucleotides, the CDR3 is TGTGCCAGCACCCTTAGAATAGGGGGCAGCACCGGGGAGCTGTTTTTT. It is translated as CASTLRIGGSTGELFF.